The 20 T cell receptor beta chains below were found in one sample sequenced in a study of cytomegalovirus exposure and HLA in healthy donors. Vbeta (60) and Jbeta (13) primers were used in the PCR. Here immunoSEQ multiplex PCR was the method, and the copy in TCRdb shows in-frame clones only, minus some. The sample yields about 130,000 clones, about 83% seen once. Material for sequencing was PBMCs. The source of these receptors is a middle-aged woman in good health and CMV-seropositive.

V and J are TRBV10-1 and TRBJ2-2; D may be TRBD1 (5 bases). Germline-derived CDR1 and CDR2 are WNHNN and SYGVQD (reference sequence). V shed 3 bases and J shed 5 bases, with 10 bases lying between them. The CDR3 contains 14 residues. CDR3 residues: CASSDGPGTGELFF. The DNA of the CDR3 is TGCGCCAGCAGTGATGGACCAGGGACCGGGGAGCTGTTTTTT.

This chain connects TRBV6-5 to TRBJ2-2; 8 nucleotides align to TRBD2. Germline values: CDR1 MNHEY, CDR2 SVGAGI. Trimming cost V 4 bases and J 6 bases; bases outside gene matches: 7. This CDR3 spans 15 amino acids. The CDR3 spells CASSSVAGTAGELFF. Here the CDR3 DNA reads TGTGCCAGCAGTTCTGTAGCGGGGACGGCCGGGGAGCTGTTTTTT.

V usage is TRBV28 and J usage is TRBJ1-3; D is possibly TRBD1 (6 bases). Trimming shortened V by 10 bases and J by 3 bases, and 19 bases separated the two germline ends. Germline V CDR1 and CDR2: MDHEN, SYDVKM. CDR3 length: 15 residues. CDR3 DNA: TGTGCCACCAACACAGGGCCTATTATTGGAAACACCATATATTTT. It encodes CATNTGPIIGNTIYF. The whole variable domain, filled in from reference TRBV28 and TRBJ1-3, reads DVKVTQSSRYLVKRTGEKVFLECVQDMDHENMFWYRQDPGLGLRLIYFSYDVKMKEKGDIPEGYSVSREKKERFSLILESASTNQTSMYLCATNTGPIIGNTIYFGEGSWLTVV.

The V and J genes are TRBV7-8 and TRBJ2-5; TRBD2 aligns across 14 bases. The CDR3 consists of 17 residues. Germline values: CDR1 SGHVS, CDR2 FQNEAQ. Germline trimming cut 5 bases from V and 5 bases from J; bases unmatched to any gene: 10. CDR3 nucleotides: TGTGCCAGCAGCACCCTGACTAGCGGGAGGGCCTACGAGACCCAGTACTTC. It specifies CASSTLTSGRAYETQYF.

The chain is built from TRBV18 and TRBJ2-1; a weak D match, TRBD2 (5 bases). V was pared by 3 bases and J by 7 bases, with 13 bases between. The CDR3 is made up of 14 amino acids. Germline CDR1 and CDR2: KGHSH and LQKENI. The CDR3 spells CASSPKREGNEQFF. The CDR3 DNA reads TGTGCCAGCTCACCGAAACGGGAAGGGAATGAGCAGTTCTTC.

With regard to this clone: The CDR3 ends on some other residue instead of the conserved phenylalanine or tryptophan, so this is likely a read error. CDR3 coding DNA: TGCGCCAGCAGCCAAGATCATCCCCTCCAGGGGTACGAGCAGTACCTC. This sequence encodes CASSQDHPLQGYEQYL. This chain links TRBV4-3 with TRBJ2-7; D perhaps matches TRBD1 (6 bases). Per the germline V gene, CDR1 is LGHNA and CDR2 is YSLEER. The CDR3 is 16 residues long. V was cut by 0 bases and J by 4 bases, with 16 bases left in between.

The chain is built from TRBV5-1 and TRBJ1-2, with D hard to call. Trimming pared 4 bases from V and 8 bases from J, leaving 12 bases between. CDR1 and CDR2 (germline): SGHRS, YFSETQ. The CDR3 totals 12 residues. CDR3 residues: CASSLLIRGYTF. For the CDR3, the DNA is TGCGCCAGCAGCCTCTTGATTCGGGGCTACACCTTC.

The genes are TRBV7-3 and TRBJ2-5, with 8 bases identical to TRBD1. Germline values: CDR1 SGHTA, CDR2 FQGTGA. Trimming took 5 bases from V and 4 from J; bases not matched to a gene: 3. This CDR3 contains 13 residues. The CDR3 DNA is TGTGCCAGCAGCCAGGGGGCTGGAGAGACCCAGTACTTC. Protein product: CASSQGAGETQYF.

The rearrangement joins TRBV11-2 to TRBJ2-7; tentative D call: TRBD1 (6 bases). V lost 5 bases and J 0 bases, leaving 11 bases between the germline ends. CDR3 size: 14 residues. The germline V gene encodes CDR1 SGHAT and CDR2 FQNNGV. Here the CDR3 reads CASSVRDTSYEQYF. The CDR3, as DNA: TGTGCCAGCAGCGTCCGGGACACCTCCTACGAGCAGTACTTC.

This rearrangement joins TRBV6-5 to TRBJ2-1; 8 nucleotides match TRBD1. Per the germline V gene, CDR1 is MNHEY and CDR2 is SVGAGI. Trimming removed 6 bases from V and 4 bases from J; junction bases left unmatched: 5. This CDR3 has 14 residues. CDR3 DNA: TGTGCCAGCAGACTAGGACAGGGTTACAATGAGCAGTTCTTC. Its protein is CASRLGQGYNEQFF.

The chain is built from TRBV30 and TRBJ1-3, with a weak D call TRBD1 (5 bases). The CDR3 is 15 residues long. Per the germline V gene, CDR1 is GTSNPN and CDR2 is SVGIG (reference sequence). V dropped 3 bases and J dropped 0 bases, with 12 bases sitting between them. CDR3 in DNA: TGTGCCTGGAGCGGGGGGGGGAACTCTGGAAACACCATATATTTT. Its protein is CAWSGGGNSGNTIYF. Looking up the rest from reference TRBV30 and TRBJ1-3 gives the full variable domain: SQTIHQWPATLVQPVGSPLSLECTVEGTSNPNLYWYRQAAGRGLQLLFYSVGIGQISSEVPQNLSASRPQDRQFILSSKKLLLSDSGFYLCAWSGGGNSGNTIYFGEGSWLTVV.

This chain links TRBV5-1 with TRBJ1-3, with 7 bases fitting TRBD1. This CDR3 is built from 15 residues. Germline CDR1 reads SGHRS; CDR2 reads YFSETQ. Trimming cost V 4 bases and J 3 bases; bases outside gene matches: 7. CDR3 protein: CASSPEGALGNTIYF. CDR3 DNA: TGCGCCAGCAGCCCGGAGGGGGCGCTTGGAAACACCATATATTTT. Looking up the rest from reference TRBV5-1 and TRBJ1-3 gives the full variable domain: KAGVTQTPRYLIKTRGQQVTLSCSPISGHRSVSWYQQTPGQGLQFLFEYFSETQRNKGNFPGRFSGRQFSNSRSEMNVSTLELGDSALYLCASSPEGALGNTIYFGEGSWLTVV.

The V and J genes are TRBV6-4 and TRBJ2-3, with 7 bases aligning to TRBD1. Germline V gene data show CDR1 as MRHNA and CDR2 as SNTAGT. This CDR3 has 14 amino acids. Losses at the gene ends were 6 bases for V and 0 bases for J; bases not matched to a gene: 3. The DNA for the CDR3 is TGTGCCAGCAGAGGGACAGCAAGCACAGATACGCAGTATTTT. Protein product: CASRGTASTDTQYF.

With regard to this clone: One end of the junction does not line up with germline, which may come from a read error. For the CDR3, the DNA is TGCGCCAGCAGTCGGTCTAGCGGGATAAATTTC. This encodes CASSRSSGINF. V is TRBV23-1 and J is TRBJ2-7; 9 bases agree with TRBD2. TRBV23-1 falls under the ORF class, with uncertain function. The CDR3 extends over 11 amino acids.

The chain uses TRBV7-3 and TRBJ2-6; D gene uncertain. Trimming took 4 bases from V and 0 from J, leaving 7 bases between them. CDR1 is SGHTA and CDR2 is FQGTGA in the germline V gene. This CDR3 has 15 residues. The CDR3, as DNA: TGTGCCAGCAGCTCGCAGATCTCTGGGGCCAACGTCCTGACTTTC. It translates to CASSSQISGANVLTF.

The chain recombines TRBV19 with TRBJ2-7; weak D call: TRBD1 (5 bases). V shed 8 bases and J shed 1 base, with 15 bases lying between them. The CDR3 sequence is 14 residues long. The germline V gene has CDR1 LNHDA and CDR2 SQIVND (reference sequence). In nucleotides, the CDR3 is TGTGCCAGTGGTGACAGTAAGACTTCCTACGAGCAGTACTTC. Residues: CASGDSKTSYEQYF.

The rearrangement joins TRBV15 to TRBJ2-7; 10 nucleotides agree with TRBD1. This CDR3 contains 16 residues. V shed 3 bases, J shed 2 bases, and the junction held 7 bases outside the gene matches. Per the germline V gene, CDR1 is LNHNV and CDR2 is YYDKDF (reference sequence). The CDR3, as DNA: TGTGCCACCAGCAGGGAAACCGGGACAGGGGCCTACGAGCAGTACTTC. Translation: CATSRETGTGAYEQYF.

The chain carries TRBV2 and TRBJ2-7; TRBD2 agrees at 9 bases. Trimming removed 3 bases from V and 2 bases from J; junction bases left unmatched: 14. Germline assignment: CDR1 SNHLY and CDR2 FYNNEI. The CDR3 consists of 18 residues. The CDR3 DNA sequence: TGTGCCAGCAGTGACTCCCGGGTCCGTAGCGGGAGCGCCTACGAGCAGTACTTC. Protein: CASSDSRVRSGSAYEQYF.

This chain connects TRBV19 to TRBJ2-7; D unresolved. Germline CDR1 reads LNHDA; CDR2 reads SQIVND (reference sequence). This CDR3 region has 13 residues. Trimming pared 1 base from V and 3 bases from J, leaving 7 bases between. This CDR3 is CASSIVGDYEQYF. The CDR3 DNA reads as TGTGCCAGTAGTATAGTGGGCGACTACGAGCAGTACTTC. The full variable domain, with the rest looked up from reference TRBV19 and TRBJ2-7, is DGGITQSPKYLFRKEGQNVTLSCEQNLNHDAMYWYRQDPGQGLRLIYYSQIVNDFQKGDIAEGYSVSREKKESFPLTVTSAQKNPTAFYLCASSIVGDYEQYFGPGTRLTVT.

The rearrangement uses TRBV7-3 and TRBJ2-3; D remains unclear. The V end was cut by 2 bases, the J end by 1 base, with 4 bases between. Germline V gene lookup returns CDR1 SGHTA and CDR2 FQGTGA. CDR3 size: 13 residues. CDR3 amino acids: CASSLPGTDTQYF. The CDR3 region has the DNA TGTGCCAGCAGCTTACCAGGCACAGATACGCAGTATTTT.